What follows are 25 T cell receptor beta chains derived from one specimen sequenced in a study of T cell changes during pregnancy in multiple sclerosis. The table came from immunoSEQ multiplex PCR; TCRdb's copy has only in-frame clones and leaves some out. The sample includes about 40,000 clones, approximately 89% seen only once; the top ten take around 5%. Here the sequenced sample was peripheral blood, taken in the first trimester of pregnancy. These receptors all stem from a female donor in good health, enrolled as a control in a pregnancy study.

The V and J genes are TRBV7-9 and TRBJ2-3; D is possibly TRBD2 (6 bases). Germline-derived CDR1 and CDR2 are SEHNR and FQNEAQ (reference sequence). The V end lost 1 base, the J end lost 6 bases, and 14 bases lay between the germline ends. The CDR3 totals 15 residues. This CDR3 reads CASSLGSGSGDTQYF. As DNA, the CDR3 is TGTGCCAGCAGCTTAGGTTCCGGGAGTGGGGATACGCAGTATTTT.

This clone was counted a few times. The J gene is TRBJ1-1, the V gene TRBV18; D uncertain. V lost 3 bases to trimming and J lost 0 bases, with 8 bases between them. The germline V gene has CDR1 KGHSH and CDR2 LQKENI. This CDR3 is 14 amino acids long. CDR3: CASSPQLMNTEAFF. The CDR3 DNA reads as TGTGCCAGCTCACCTCAGTTGATGAACACTGAAGCTTTCTTT.

V and J are TRBV2 and TRBJ1-4; 9 nucleotides agree with TRBD1. The CDR3 extends over 14 amino acids. V trimming: 5 bases; J trimming: 5 bases; junction bases outside the gene matches: 3. In germline, CDR1 is SNHLY, CDR2 FYNNEI. In DNA, the CDR3 is TGTGCCAGCAGTCGGGACAGGGCCAATGAAAAACTGTTTTTT. This encodes CASSRDRANEKLFF. Full variable domain (remainder filled in from reference TRBV2 and TRBJ1-4): EPEVTQTPSHQVTQMGQEVILRCVPISNHLYFYWYRQILGQKVEFLVSFYNNEISEKSEIFDDQFSVERPDGSNFTLKIRSTKLEDSAMYFCASSRDRANEKLFFGSGTQLSVL.

This chain joins TRBV7-3 and TRBJ2-1; possible D gene TRBD1, 6 bases. The CDR3 length is 19 residues. V was cut by 1 base and J by 5 bases, with 24 bases left in between. Germline assignment: CDR1 SGHTA and CDR2 FQGTGA. The CDR3 DNA reads as TGTGCCAGCAGCTTAATACAGGGAGTACAGGCTAAAATCGACAATGAGCAGTTCTTC. Translating gives CASSLIQGVQAKIDNEQFF. Filled out from reference TRBV7-3 and TRBJ2-1, the complete variable domain reads GAGVSQTPSNKVTEKGKYVELRCDPISGHTALYWYRQSLGQGPEFLIYFQGTGAADDSGLPNDRFFAVRPEGSVSTLKIQRTERGDSAVYLCASSLIQGVQAKIDNEQFFGPGTRLTVL.

The J gene is TRBJ2-4, the V gene TRBV27; D possibly corresponds to TRBD2 (5 bases). The CDR3 covers 16 residues. Per the germline V gene, CDR1 is MNHEY and CDR2 is SMNVEV (reference sequence). V was trimmed by 4 bases and J by 0 bases, leaving 13 bases between them. The CDR3 sequence is CASSSLGGLAKNIQYF. In nucleotides, the CDR3 is TGTGCCAGCAGTTCTCTCGGCGGGCTAGCCAAAAACATTCAGTACTTC.

This sequence joins TRBV6-5 and TRBJ1-2; the D gene is possibly TRBD1 (5 bases). Between the trimmed V and J ends, which lost 5 bases and 8 bases, there was a span of 15 bases. The CDR3 runs to 13 residues. The germline gives CDR1 MNHEY, CDR2 SVGAGI. DNA of the CDR3: TGTGCCAGCAGTCGGACCCTCCGGGGGGGCTACACCTTC. The encoded protein is CASSRTLRGGYTF.

J is TRBJ2-2 and V is TRBV4-1, with D possibly being TRBD1 (6 bases). CDR1 MGHRA and CDR2 YSYEKL come from the germline V gene. The V end lost 0 bases, the J end lost 2 bases, and 10 bases lay between the germline ends. The CDR3 length is 16 residues. Here the CDR3 DNA reads TGCGCCAGCAGCCAAGACGGACAGCTAAACACCGGGGAGCTGTTTTTT. Translation: CASSQDGQLNTGELFF.

This sequence joins TRBV7-2 and TRBJ1-1, with 9 bases lining up with TRBD1. This CDR3 has 15 amino acids. J was trimmed by 0 bases and V by 3 bases; bases with no gene match: 2. CDR1 SGHTA and CDR2 FQGNSA come from the germline V gene. DNA of the CDR3: TGTGCCAGCAGCTTGAACAGGGGGCTGAACACTGAAGCTTTCTTT. This encodes CASSLNRGLNTEAFF.

The chain uses TRBV4-3 and TRBJ1-1; D gene unclear. Trimming pared 4 bases from V and 0 bases from J, leaving 15 bases between. Germline assignment: CDR1 LGHNA and CDR2 YSLEER. The CDR3 runs to 16 residues. The CDR3 DNA sequence: TGCGCCAGCAGCCCGGGAGGGTCTTGGGTGAACACTGAAGCTTTCTTT. Translation gives CASSPGGSWVNTEAFF.

The chain combines TRBV6-6 with TRBJ1-4; D perhaps matches TRBD1 (5 bases). V lost 6 bases, J lost 3 bases, and 11 bases lay in between. Looked up from germline, CDR1 is MNHNY and CDR2 is SVGAGI (reference sequence). The CDR3 runs 14 residues. CDR3 nucleotide sequence: TGTGCCAGCAGCAGGGTCGCGGCTAATGAAAAACTGTTTTTT. This sequence encodes CASSRVAANEKLFF.

The chain uses TRBV7-9 and TRBJ2-1; 9 bases are shared with TRBD2. Germline CDR1 reads SEHNR; CDR2 reads FQNEAQ (reference sequence). V lost 5 bases, J lost 4 bases, and 12 bases stayed unmatched. The CDR3 spans 17 residues. CDR3 DNA sequence: TGTGCCAGCAGCGCAGACATAAGCGGGGGGCCTTACAATGAGCAGTTCTTC. It translates to CASSADISGGPYNEQFF.

This chain links TRBV4-3 with TRBJ2-2; no clear D gene. The V gene's germline CDR1 is LGHNA and CDR2 YSLEER. V dropped 2 bases and J dropped 1 base, with 8 bases sitting between them. CDR3 length: 15 amino acids. The CDR3 loop reads CASSQLQVNTGELFF. CDR3 in DNA: TGCGCCAGCAGCCAACTGCAGGTGAACACCGGGGAGCTGTTTTTT.

Regarding this clone: Its ends do not fully match the called genes, so a read error is possible. This CDR3 is CASSPGTSGDTQYF. CDR3 nucleotides: TGTGCTAGCAGCCCAGGGACTAGCGGAGATACGCAGTATTTT. The rearrangement links TRBV7-7 to TRBJ2-3; TRBD2 agrees at 11 bases. The CDR3 spans 14 residues. Germline lookup yields CDR1 SSHAT and CDR2 FNYEAQ (reference sequence).

The rearrangement uses TRBV6-1 and TRBJ2-2, with TRBD2 identical over 8 bases. Germline V gene data show CDR1 as MNHNS and CDR2 as SASEGT. V was pared by 2 bases and J by 6 bases, with 5 bases of the junction left unmatched. This CDR3 has 15 amino acids. CDR3 DNA: TGTGCCAGCAGTGAACACCGCGGGGGGTCCGGGGAGCTGTTTTTT. Translated, it gives CASSEHRGGSGELFF.

This clone has just one count. The V and J genes are TRBV27 and TRBJ2-1; D is perhaps TRBD2 (6 bases). V lost 0 bases, J lost 0 bases, and 15 bases lay in between. Germline-derived CDR1 and CDR2 are MNHEY and SMNVEV (reference sequence). The CDR3 totals 18 residues. CDR3 in DNA: TGTGCCAGCAGTTTATCGAGTGGGGGGAGGAGCTCCTACAATGAGCAGTTCTTC. Translating it yields CASSLSSGGRSSYNEQFF.

The chain carries TRBV5-6 and TRBJ1-2; the match to TRBD1 covers 8 bases. There are 16 residues in the CDR3. V lost 0 bases and J lost 3; bases outside the gene matches: 7. CDR1 and CDR2 from the germline V gene are SGHDT and YYEEEE. CDR3: CASSLGAGGADYGYTF. CDR3 nucleotides: TGTGCCAGCAGCTTGGGCGCAGGGGGCGCAGACTATGGCTACACCTTC.

This chain joins TRBV5-1 and TRBJ2-5, with 12 bases lining up with TRBD2. CDR3 length equals 15 residues. V gave up 7 bases and J gave up 5 bases; unmatched junction bases: 9. Per germline, CDR1 SGHRS and CDR2 YFSETQ. CDR3 region: CASSLAGGTGETQYF. As DNA, the CDR3 is TGCGCCAGCTCACTAGCGGGGGGAACGGGGGAGACCCAGTACTTC.

The rearrangement links TRBV9 to TRBJ1-3; no clear D gene. With 5 bases removed from V and 1 base from J, the gap between germline ends came to 16 bases. The length of the CDR3 is 16 residues. The germline V gene has CDR1 SGDLS and CDR2 YYNGEE. CDR3 nucleotides: TGTGCCAGCAGTGACGACCAGCGTGAGTCTGGAAACACCATATATTTT. Protein sequence: CASSDDQRESGNTIYF.

This chain joins TRBV5-1 and TRBJ1-4, with TRBD1 as a possible D gene (5 bases). Germline V gives CDR1 SGHRS, CDR2 YFSETQ. The CDR3 runs to 16 residues. Trimming took 3 bases from V and 8 from J, leaving 20 bases between them. CDR3 region: CASSWGRFWVEEKLFF. CDR3 DNA: TGCGCCAGCAGCTGGGGGAGGTTTTGGGTCGAAGAAAAACTGTTTTTT.

J is TRBJ2-3 and V is TRBV28, with 7 bases aligning to TRBD1. The CDR3 is made up of 15 amino acids. The ends lost 5 bases at V and 2 bases at J; junction bases unmatched: 7. Germline values: CDR1 MDHEN, CDR2 SYDVKM. The CDR3, as DNA: TGTGCCAGCAGTGGGGTTAGGGGGCACACAGATACGCAGTATTTT. It codes for CASSGVRGHTDTQYF.

The rearrangement joins TRBV6-5 to TRBJ1-1; 7 bases match TRBD1. The length of the CDR3 is 14 residues. Germline-derived CDR1 and CDR2 are MNHEY and SVGAGI. J gave up 9 bases and V 0 bases, and 7 bases lay outside the gene matches. The CDR3: CASSYSPTGVKAFF. As DNA, the CDR3 is TGTGCCAGCAGTTACTCTCCAACAGGGGTTAAAGCTTTCTTT.

J is TRBJ1-4 and V is TRBV7-8; D uncertain. The V gene lost 4 bases and the J gene lost 1 base, with 10 bases spanning the gap. This CDR3 has 15 amino acids. In germline, CDR1 is SGHVS, CDR2 FQNEAQ. The CDR3 reads CASSSRRITNEKLFF. The CDR3 bases are TGTGCCAGCAGCTCCCGGCGGATAACTAATGAAAAACTGTTTTTT.

V and J are TRBV9 and TRBJ1-3; TRBD1 agrees at 7 bases. The CDR3 consists of 17 residues. The V and J ends lost 0 bases and 2 bases, in that order; junction bases with no gene match: 8. Germline-derived CDR1 and CDR2 are SGDLS and YYNGEE. In DNA, the CDR3 is TGTGCCAGCAGCGTAGCGGAGGGGGCGATTCCTGGAAACACCATATATTTT. This encodes CASSVAEGAIPGNTIYF.

The chain recombines TRBV19 with TRBJ2-5; 8 bases fit TRBD1. This CDR3 has 14 residues. V was pared by 7 bases and J by 4 bases, with 8 bases of the junction left unmatched. Germline V gives CDR1 LNHDA, CDR2 SQIVND (reference sequence). CDR3: CASTSPGQGETQYF. The CDR3 DNA is TGTGCCAGTACCTCTCCCGGACAGGGAGAGACCCAGTACTTC. Filled out from reference TRBV19 and TRBJ2-5, the complete variable domain reads DGGITQSPKYLFRKEGQNVTLSCEQNLNHDAMYWYRQDPGQGLRLIYYSQIVNDFQKGDIAEGYSVSREKKESFPLTVTSAQKNPTAFYLCASTSPGQGETQYFGPGTRLLVL.

This clone was detected only once. The gene calls are TRBV6-6 and TRBJ2-7; 8 bases are shared with TRBD2. This CDR3 region has 15 residues. CDR1 and CDR2 (germline): MNHNY, SVGAGI (reference sequence). V gave up 5 bases and J gave up 2 bases; unmatched junction bases: 8. DNA of the CDR3: TGTGCCAGCAGTACGGGGGGGTTTCGGGCCTACGAGCAGTACTTC. Translation gives CASSTGGFRAYEQYF.